Following are 26 T cell receptor beta chains from one sample sequenced in a study of T cells in Graves' hyperthyroidism and ophthalmopathy. RNA transcripts served as the template for amplifying TCR beta CDR3 regions. With the HTBI primer set, the TCR CDR3 went through a first round of RT-PCR. TCRdb reprocessed the multiplex PCR reads via MiXCR and lists one record per CDR3 protein. This table holds 400,000 to 500,000 distinct CDR3 sequences, 14% to 15% found once. Sequencing was performed on blood. The receptor source for this set is a man aged 18 to 29 with Graves' ophthalmopathy.

The V and J genes are TRBV5-1 and TRBJ1-2; tentative D call: TRBD1 (6 bases). The V end lost 0 bases, the J end lost 5 bases, and 11 bases lay between the germline ends. The CDR3 loop spans 14 amino acids. Germline V CDR1 and CDR2: SGHRS, YFSETQ. DNA for the CDR3: TGCGCCAGCAGCTTGGTTACAGGGAAGTATGGCTACACCTTC. This codes for CASSLVTGKYGYTF. Variable domain in full (rest from reference TRBV5-1 and TRBJ1-2): KAGVTQTPRYLIKTRGQQVTLSCSPISGHRSVSWYQQTPGQGLQFLFEYFSETQRNKGNFPGRFSGRQFSNSRSEMNVSTLELGDSALYLCASSLVTGKYGYTFGSGTRLTVV.

This clonotype was seen many times. V usage is TRBV27 and J usage is TRBJ2-6, with D hard to call. Between the trimmed V and J ends, which lost 2 bases and 4 bases, there was a span of 3 bases. CDR3 size: 13 residues. The germline CDR1 and CDR2 sequences are MNHEY and SMNVEV (reference sequence). The CDR3 loop is CASSLIGANVLTF. The DNA for the CDR3 is TGTGCCAGCAGTTTAATAGGGGCCAACGTCCTGACTTTC.

This clonotype was found once. This may stem from a read error, because a much larger clone lies one nucleotide away. The gene calls are TRBV15 and TRBJ2-1; TRBD2 matches 8 bases. The CDR3 spans 15 residues. CDR1 is LNHNV and CDR2 is YYDKDF in the germline V gene (reference sequence). The CDR3 DNA follows: TGTGCCACCAGCAGAGAAGCGGGAGCCCTCAATGAGCAGTCCTTC. Its translation is CATSREAGALNEQSF.

The chain couples TRBV20-1 to TRBJ1-1; 8 bases are a match to TRBD1. V gave up 2 bases and J gave up 6 bases; unmatched junction bases: 8. The germline gives CDR1 DFQATT, CDR2 SNEGSKA (reference sequence). CDR3 length: 14 amino acids. The CDR3 nucleotides are TGCAGTGCTAGAAACGCTGCAGGGGGCTCTGAAGCTTTCTTT. It is translated as CSARNAAGGSEAFF.

This clonotype showed up many times. The chain is built from TRBV18 and TRBJ2-1, with TRBD2 as a possible D gene (6 bases). V was trimmed by 2 bases and J by 2 bases, leaving 13 bases between them. Looked up from germline, CDR1 is KGHSH and CDR2 is LQKENI. The CDR3 runs to 16 residues. CDR3 sequence: CASSPRVAGTYNEQFF. CDR3 in DNA: TGTGCCAGCTCACCAAGGGTGGCGGGAACCTACAATGAGCAGTTCTTC.

Many counts were recorded for this clonotype. The chain employs TRBV27 and TRBJ1-4, with 8 positions matching TRBD1. The germline V gene encodes CDR1 MNHEY and CDR2 SMNVEV (reference sequence). V lost 4 bases, J lost 7 bases, and 8 bases stayed unmatched. This CDR3 has 15 amino acids. The CDR3 DNA is TGTGCCAGCAGTTCATCGACAGGGGAGGGTGAAAAACTGTTTTTT. Protein sequence: CASSSSTGEGEKLFF.

This clonotype came up many times. CDR3 sequence: CASSFQGAHEQYF. The CDR3 DNA reads as TGCGCCAGCAGCTTCCAGGGCGCCCACGAGCAGTACTTC. The rearrangement joins TRBV5-1 to TRBJ2-7; a possible D gene is TRBD1 (5 bases). Per germline, CDR1 SGHRS and CDR2 YFSETQ. The ends were cut back, 2 bases at V and 5 bases at J, with 11 bases in the middle. The CDR3 spans 13 residues.

As regards this clonotype: A much larger clone lies one base from this, so it may be a read error. This chain uses TRBV10-3 with TRBJ2-2, with D possibly called TRBD1 or TRBD2 (5 bases each). Germline loops: CDR1 ENHRY, CDR2 SYGVKD. This CDR3 spans 14 amino acids. Trimming cost V 7 bases and J 7 bases, with 16 bases left between them. CDR3: CAINRDAGLGELFF. The CDR3 DNA sequence: TGTGCCATCAATAGGGACGCAGGTCTCGGGGAGCTGTTTTTT.

The chain couples TRBV20-1 to TRBJ1-6; TRBD1 matches at 7 bases. The CDR3 spans 14 residues. Germline lookup yields CDR1 DFQATT and CDR2 SNEGSKA (reference sequence). The J segment lost 6 bases and the V segment lost 5 bases, leaving 7 bases of the junction unmatched. The CDR3 region has the DNA TGCAGTGCTGGCAGCGGGACAGTTAATTCACCCCTCCACTTT. As protein: CSAGSGTVNSPLHF.

With regard to this clonotype: A read error may account for a junction end that differs from germline. V is TRBV27 and J is TRBJ2-1; D is unresolved. Germline lookup yields CDR1 MNHEY and CDR2 SMNVEV (reference sequence). The CDR3 loop spans 12 amino acids. The CDR3, as DNA: TGTGCCTGCAGTTTAAATTACAATGAGCAGTTCTTC. It codes for CACSLNYNEQFF.

This clonotype was counted only a few times. The rearrangement joins TRBV20-1 to TRBJ2-5; D not resolved. Between the trimmed V and J ends, which lost 3 bases and 5 bases, there was a span of 13 bases. The CDR3 contains 13 residues. Germline V CDR1 and CDR2: DFQATT, SNEGSKA (reference sequence). This CDR3 is CSARLPSQETQYF. For the CDR3, the DNA is TGCAGTGCTAGGCTCCCCTCCCAGGAGACCCAGTACTTC.

This clonotype came up many times. The chain uses TRBV27 and TRBJ1-1; tentative D call: TRBD1 (5 bases). The CDR3 length is 16 residues. The germline CDR1 and CDR2 sequences are MNHEY and SMNVEV (reference sequence). V was shortened by 2 bases and J by 0 bases, with 13 bases between the two germline ends. The CDR3 loop is CASSLLQSGLNTEAFF. CDR3 DNA sequence: TGTGCCAGCAGTTTACTTCAGTCAGGGCTGAACACTGAAGCTTTCTTT.

In its sample, this clonotype was seen many times. The chain combines TRBV9 with TRBJ2-5; 14 bases match TRBD2. Per the germline V gene, CDR1 is SGDLS and CDR2 is YYNGEE. The length of the CDR3 is 17 residues. V shed 3 bases and J 5 bases; nucleotides not matched to a gene: 9. CDR3 protein: CASSAGTSGGVLETQYF. The CDR3 region has the DNA TGTGCCAGCAGCGCCGGGACTAGCGGGGGCGTTCTCGAGACCCAGTACTTC.

This clonotype was seen at least ten times. The J gene is TRBJ2-7, the V gene TRBV27; D may be TRBD1 or TRBD2 (5 bases each). CDR1 MNHEY and CDR2 SMNVEV come from the germline V gene (reference sequence). Deletions cut 2 bases from V and 6 bases from J, with 17 bases between. There are 15 residues in the CDR3. DNA for the CDR3: TGTGCCAGCAGTTTAAGGGTCAGGGAGTCGGGCGAGCAGTACTTC. Encoded protein: CASSLRVRESGEQYF.

Regarding this clonotype: Compared with germline, one end of the junction differs, possibly owing to a read error. The chain employs TRBV20-1 and TRBJ1-2, with D possibly being TRBD1 (6 bases). Per germline, CDR1 DFQATT and CDR2 SNEGSKA (reference sequence). CDR3 size: 14 residues. The CDR3 is CSAIGTTPPYSYTF. CDR3 sequence (DNA): TGCAGTGCCATTGGGACAACACCACCCTATAGCTACACCTTC.

The sample holds one count of this clonotype. The rearrangement joins TRBV6-1 to TRBJ1-2; D call uncertain. Germline V gives CDR1 MNHNS, CDR2 SASEGT. The V end lost 6 bases, the J end lost 7 bases, and 15 bases lay between the germline ends. This CDR3 region has 13 residues. In DNA, the CDR3 is TGTGCCAGCAGGGTGCAGCCCGGGTCTGGCTACACCTTC. Translating gives CASRVQPGSGYTF.

This clonotype was seen ten or more times. The chain joins TRBV6-1 to TRBJ2-5; D is perhaps TRBD1 (6 bases). V was cut by 6 bases and J by 7 bases, with 15 bases left in between. This CDR3 spans 13 amino acids. Germline V lookup: CDR1 MNHNS, CDR2 SASEGT. In DNA, the CDR3 is TGTGCCAGCAGCCGCGACAGGTCCAGGACCCAGTACTTC. Its translation is CASSRDRSRTQYF.

This clonotype was counted many times. V and J are TRBV20-1 and TRBJ2-7; D uncertain. V shed 0 bases and J shed 0 bases, with 12 bases lying between them. This CDR3 is built from 15 residues. Germline CDR1 DFQATT, CDR2 SNEGSKA (reference sequence). The CDR3 protein is CSARDPAESSYEQYF. The CDR3 DNA reads TGCAGTGCTAGAGATCCCGCAGAGTCCTCCTACGAGCAGTACTTC.

V gene TRBV13 combines with J gene TRBJ2-2; 8 nucleotides line up with TRBD2. Trimming removed 5 bases from V and 5 bases from J; junction bases left unmatched: 7. This CDR3 region has 15 residues. Per the germline V gene, CDR1 is PRHDT and CDR2 is FYEKMQ (reference sequence). The CDR3 DNA is TGTGCCAGCAGCGATAGCGGGGCAAGTACCGGGGAGCTGTTTTTT. Amino acid sequence: CASSDSGASTGELFF. Looking up the rest from reference TRBV13 and TRBJ2-2 gives the full variable domain: AAGVIQSPRHLIKEKRETATLKCYPIPRHDTVYWYQQGPGQDPQFLISFYEKMQSDKGSIPDRFSAQQFSDYHSELNMSSLELGDSALYFCASSDSGASTGELFFGEGSRLTVL.

The V and J genes are TRBV24-1 and TRBJ2-2; D gene unclear. Deletions cut 4 bases from V and 13 bases from J, with 15 bases between. This CDR3 comprises 13 residues. The germline V gene has CDR1 KGHDR and CDR2 SFDVKD. The CDR3 DNA sequence: TGTGCCACCAGTGACCCGGACCCGGTGCGGCTGTTTTTT. It codes for CATSDPDPVRLFF.

This clonotype has a handful of counts. The chain couples TRBV6-6 to TRBJ1-4, with 8 bases aligning to TRBD1. CDR3 length equals 16 residues. Trimming removed 2 bases from V and 4 bases from J; junction bases left unmatched: 6. Looked up from germline, CDR1 is MNHNY and CDR2 is SVGAGI (reference sequence). DNA for the CDR3: TGTGCCAGCAGTTACCGCGGGACAGGCGGTAATGAAAAACTGTTTTTT. Its protein product is CASSYRGTGGNEKLFF.

The table lists this clonotype with many counts. The rearrangement joins TRBV7-9 to TRBJ2-5, with unresolved D. Germline V gene sequence: CDR1 SEHNR, CDR2 FQNEAQ (reference sequence). The length of the CDR3 is 13 residues. Deletions cut 6 bases from V and 5 bases from J, with 13 bases between. The CDR3 DNA sequence: TGTGCCAGCAGTCCGGACCCGCTGGAGACCCAGTACTTC. Residues: CASSPDPLETQYF.

This clonotype was recorded at least ten times. The chain employs TRBV27 and TRBJ2-3; D not certain. Trimming left V 2 bases short and J 4 bases short, with 7 bases between. Germline V lookup: CDR1 MNHEY, CDR2 SMNVEV (reference sequence). CDR3 length: 13 residues. The CDR3 sequence: CASSLLGSDTQYF. DNA of the CDR3: TGTGCCAGCAGTTTACTAGGGTCAGATACGCAGTATTTT.

This sequence joins TRBV28 and TRBJ2-7, with 7 bases identical to TRBD1. J was trimmed by 5 bases and V by 5 bases; bases with no gene match: 15. The CDR3 covers 16 residues. Germline lookup yields CDR1 MDHEN and CDR2 SYDVKM. This chain's CDR3 is CASSTSRQGRYHEQYF. The CDR3 DNA is TGTGCCAGCAGTACATCCCGACAGGGAAGGTACCACGAGCAGTACTTC.

This rearrangement joins TRBV19 to TRBJ1-2; perhaps TRBD1 as D (5 bases). The germline CDR1 and CDR2 sequences are LNHDA and SQIVND (reference sequence). The CDR3 has 14 amino acids. V lost 5 bases, J lost 4 bases, and 14 bases lay in between. CDR3 sequence: CASSAGPSPYGYTF. The CDR3, as DNA: TGTGCCAGTAGTGCGGGACCCTCCCCCTATGGCTACACCTTC.

About this clonotype: One base away lies a much larger clone, so this may be a sequencing read error. V gene TRBV2 combines with J gene TRBJ2-7; D is ambiguous. The J call may be incorrect, as the DNA end agrees better with TRBJ2-1. The germline V gene encodes CDR1 SNHLY and CDR2 FYNNEI. The CDR3 extends over 12 amino acids. CDR3 in amino acids: CASSESTYEQFF. In DNA, the CDR3 is TGTGCCAGCAGTGAAAGTACCTACGAGCAGTTCTTC.